Here is one T cell receptor beta chain with its context. Seattle patients were enrolled while actively infected and followed longitudinally. TCRdb's table, derived via immunoSEQ multiplex PCR, lists solely in-frame clones and lacks some. Of almost 350,000 clones in the sample, more than 70% were seen once. The entry originates in a study of blood T cell repertoires in COVID-19. As for the study in general: Specimens from acute and convalescent COVID-19 originated in the United States, Italy and Spain.

The CDR3 consists of 16 residues. The V gene's germline CDR1 is SGHTS and CDR2 YDEGEE. J was trimmed by 8 bases and V by 5 bases; bases with no gene match: 18. Material: peripheral blood. V usage is TRBV5-8 and J usage is TRBJ1-1, with 7 bases that match TRBD1. The TCR sequence derives from a woman in her sixties with COVID-19, enrolled during active disease. The CDR3 bases are TGTGCCAGCAGGCAACAGGGGCGCTCGGCTTCGGAGGAAGCTTTCTTT. Encoded protein: CASRQQGRSASEEAFF.